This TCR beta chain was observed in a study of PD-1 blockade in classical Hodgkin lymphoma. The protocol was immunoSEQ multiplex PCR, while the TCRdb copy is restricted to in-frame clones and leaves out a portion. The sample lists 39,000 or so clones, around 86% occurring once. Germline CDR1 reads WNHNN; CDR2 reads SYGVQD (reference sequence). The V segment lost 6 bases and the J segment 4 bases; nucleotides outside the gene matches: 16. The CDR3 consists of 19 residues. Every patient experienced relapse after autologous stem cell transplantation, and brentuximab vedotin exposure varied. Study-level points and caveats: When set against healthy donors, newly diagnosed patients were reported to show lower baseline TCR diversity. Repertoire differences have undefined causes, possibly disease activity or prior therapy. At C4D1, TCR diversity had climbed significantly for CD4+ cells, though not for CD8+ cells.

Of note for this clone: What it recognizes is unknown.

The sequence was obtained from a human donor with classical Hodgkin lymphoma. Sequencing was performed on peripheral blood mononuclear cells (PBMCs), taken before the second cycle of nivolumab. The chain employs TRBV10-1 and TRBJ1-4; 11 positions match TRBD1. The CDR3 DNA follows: TGCGCCAGCAGGGGCCCAGCTCCGGACAGGGGGCGCGTTAATGAAAAACTGTTTTTT. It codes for CASRGPAPDRGRVNEKLFF.